This record concerns one T cell receptor (beta chain) sequence. No antigen is known for it. Produced via immunoSEQ multiplex PCR; TCRdb's table is partial and in-frame only. The sample contains around 41,000 clones, roughly 86% of which appear only once. This record belongs to a study of T cells in localized non-small cell lung cancer. CDR1 is MNHNY, CDR2 SVGAGI, per germline (reference sequence). The CDR3 has 14 amino acids. The V segment lost 5 bases and the J segment 6 bases; nucleotides outside the gene matches: 3. Findings and caveats of the study: There was an association of higher blood T cell density with longer overall survival. Sequencing, confined to only one tumor region, leaves heterogeneity possible. Compared with tumor, uninvolved adjacent lung displayed greater T cell clonality, ranking highest overall. Detection in adjacent lung was observed for a median 57 of the top 100 tumor clones.

The sample in question was peripheral blood, obtained before any cancer treatment. The V and J genes are TRBV6-6 and TRBJ2-1; 11 bases line up with TRBD2. The origin of this receptor is a female donor at least 60 years old with stage I squamous cell lung carcinoma. The CDR3 sequence: CASSPGTSGNEQFF. CDR3 sequence (DNA): TGTGCCAGCAGTCCGGGGACTAGCGGCAATGAGCAGTTCTTC.